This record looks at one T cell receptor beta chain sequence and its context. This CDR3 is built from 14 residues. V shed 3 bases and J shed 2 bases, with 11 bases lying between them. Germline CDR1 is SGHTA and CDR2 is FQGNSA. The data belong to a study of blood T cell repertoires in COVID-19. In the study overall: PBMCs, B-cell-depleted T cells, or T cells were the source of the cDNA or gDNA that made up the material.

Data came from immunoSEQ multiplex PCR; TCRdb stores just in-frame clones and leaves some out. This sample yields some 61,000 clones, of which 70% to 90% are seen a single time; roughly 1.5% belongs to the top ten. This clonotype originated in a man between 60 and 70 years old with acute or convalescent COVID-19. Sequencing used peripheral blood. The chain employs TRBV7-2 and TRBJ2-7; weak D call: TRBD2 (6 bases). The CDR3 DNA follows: TGTGCCAGCAGCTTCGGACCGGGGGCCTACGAGCAGTACTTC. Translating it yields CASSFGPGAYEQYF.